The 8 T cell receptor beta chains reported below all come from one sample, sequenced in a study of Graves' ophthalmopathy and Graves' hyperthyroidism. Amplified material comprised TCR beta CDR3 regions derived from RNA transcripts. First-round RT-PCR with HTBI primers preceded a second-round multiplex PCR. TCRdb passed the multiplex PCR reads through MiXCR, listing each CDR3 protein once. The sample holds approximately 380,000 distinct CDR3 sequences, around 20% seen once. Input material: peripheral blood. The receptors were gathered from a woman aged 18-30 years with stable Graves' hyperthyroidism.

This clonotype was counted many times. The chain links TRBV6-1 to TRBJ2-7, with D uncertain. CDR1 is MNHNS and CDR2 is SASEGT in the germline V gene. The CDR3 has 13 amino acids. The V and J ends lost 4 bases and 2 bases respectively, with 9 bases between them. CDR3 region: CASSVDGPYEQYF. The CDR3 bases are TGTGCCAGCAGTGTAGACGGTCCCTACGAGCAGTACTTC.

This clonotype came up many times. V and J are TRBV6-1 and TRBJ2-7; 10 positions agree with TRBD2. V shed 8 bases and J 6 bases; nucleotides not matched to a gene: 10. Germline CDR1 is MNHNS and CDR2 is SASEGT. The CDR3 length is 14 residues. This CDR3 reads CASFTSGKTGEQYF. DNA of the CDR3: TGTGCCAGCTTCACTAGCGGGAAAACGGGCGAGCAGTACTTC.

This clonotype was seen at least ten times. The chain uses TRBV10-3 and TRBJ2-4, with a possible D match to TRBD1 (6 bases). Germline values: CDR1 ENHRY, CDR2 SYGVKD. This CDR3 region has 14 residues. Trimming stripped 3 bases from V and 2 bases from J, with 8 bases between. CDR3 protein: CAISDRDTKNIQYF. In DNA, the CDR3 is TGTGCCATCAGTGACCGGGACACCAAAAACATTCAGTACTTC.

This clonotype has at least ten counts. This chain links TRBV4-2 with TRBJ2-7; TRBD2 aligns across 14 bases. V lost 0 bases to trimming and J lost 8 bases; unmatched junction nucleotides: 6. This CDR3 contains 16 residues. In germline, CDR1 is LGHNA, CDR2 YNFKEQ. CDR3 protein: CASSQERLAGGHKQYF. CDR3 coding DNA: TGTGCCAGCAGCCAAGAGAGACTAGCGGGAGGGCACAAGCAGTACTTC.

The rearrangement links TRBV7-8 to TRBJ1-2; 7 bases fit TRBD1. The CDR3 is made up of 16 amino acids. J lost 4 bases, V lost 1 base, and 9 bases had no gene match. Germline CDR1 SGHVS, CDR2 FQNEAQ. DNA for the CDR3: TGTGCCAGCAGCTTAGTCGGGCAGGGGGTCCTCTATGGCTACACCTTC. Translation gives CASSLVGQGVLYGYTF.

This clonotype occurred many times. CDR3 amino acids: CASSRDLAGLTGELFF. The CDR3 DNA reads as TGCGCCAGCAGCCGCGATCTAGCGGGGCTCACCGGGGAGCTGTTTTTT. The chain joins TRBV4-1 to TRBJ2-2, with TRBD2 matching over 9 bases. This CDR3 comprises 16 residues. V trimming: 4 bases; J trimming: 4 bases; junction bases outside the gene matches: 7. CDR1 and CDR2 from the germline V gene are MGHRA and YSYEKL.

The table lists this clonotype with many counts. V usage is TRBV6-2 or TRBV6-3 and J usage is TRBJ2-2; 12 positions match TRBD2. The junction had 6 bases not matched to a gene; V was cut back by 6 bases and J by 7 bases. Per the germline V gene, CDR1 is MNHEY and CDR2 is SVGEGT. The CDR3 totals 15 residues. The CDR3 DNA follows: TGTGCCAGCAGACTAGGACTAGCGGGATACGGGGAGCTGTTTTTT. Translating it yields CASRLGLAGYGELFF.

V gene TRBV12-3 or TRBV12-4 combines with J gene TRBJ1-2; 7 bases line up with TRBD1. The CDR3 loop spans 13 amino acids. V gave up 3 bases and J gave up 8 bases; unmatched junction bases: 6. The CDR3 loop reads CASSFGQVSGYTF. The CDR3 nucleotides are TGTGCCAGCAGTTTTGGACAGGTCAGCGGCTACACCTTC.